This note documents a single TCR beta chain sequence. Its target is not known. Other DNA sequences in this sample translate to the same CDR3. Sequenced material consisted of expressed TCRB transcripts (all of the isolated RNA was reverse transcribed). Clones were sequenced by immunoSEQ multiplex PCR, and TCRdb holds only the in-frame ones, with some missing. This table has fewer than 550,000 clones, 9.5% to 12% appearing once. Trimming took 4 bases from V and 5 from J, leaving 8 bases between them. The CDR3 totals 11 residues. CDR1 SQVTM and CDR2 ANQGSEA come from the germline V gene. The sample originates from a study of beta chain features in type 1 diabetes. In the study overall: Sorted cells, about 99 million in number, were examined across all samples.

Study-wide results and limits: Type 1 diabetes patients had TCRB CDR3s that were shorter (moderately but significantly so) in all four CD4+ subsets. A definitive answer on HLA type influencing TCRB rearrangement was not reached here. Possible PCR preference for shorter templates applied equally to patients and controls.

The sample taken for sequencing was naive CD4+ T cells from blood. The sequence was collected from a woman aged 18 to 35 in good health. The gene calls are TRBV29-1 and TRBJ1-1; D remains unclear. DNA of the CDR3: TGCAGCGTTGGTCGTTGGACTGAAGCTTTCTTT. Translation: CSVGRWTEAFF.